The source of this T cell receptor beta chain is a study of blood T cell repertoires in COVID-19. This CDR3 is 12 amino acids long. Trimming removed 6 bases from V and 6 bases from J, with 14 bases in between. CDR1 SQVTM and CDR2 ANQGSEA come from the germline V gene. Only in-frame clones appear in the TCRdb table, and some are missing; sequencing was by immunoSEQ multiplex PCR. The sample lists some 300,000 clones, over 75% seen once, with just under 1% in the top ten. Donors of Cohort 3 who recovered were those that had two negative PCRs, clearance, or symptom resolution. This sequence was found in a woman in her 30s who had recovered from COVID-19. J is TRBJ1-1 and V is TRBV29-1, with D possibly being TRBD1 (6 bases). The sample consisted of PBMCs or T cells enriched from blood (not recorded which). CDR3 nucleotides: TGCAGCGTCTCCACAGGGACCCCTGAAGCTTTCTTT. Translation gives CSVSTGTPEAFF.